The 29 T cell receptor beta chains given below trace back to one sample, sequenced in a study of PD-1 blockade in classical Hodgkin lymphoma (dated by TCRdb to 2020 to 2021). Library prep was done by the immunoSEQ multiplex PCR assay. As stored in TCRdb, this immuneACCESS dataset retains in-frame rearrangements with V and J assigned. A fraction of the clones does not appear; measured against another copy, unresolved V genes explain less than half of the discrepancy, and the remainder lacks a known reason. For this sample there are about 7,600 clones; approximately 77% appear just once. Clones ranked in the top ten supply approximately 7% of the sample. The sample's time point label, decoded: cycle 1 day 1 (C1D1), immediately before nivolumab initiation. All trial patients had relapsed after autologous stem cell transplantation, with cohorts A, B and C differing in prior brentuximab vedotin exposure. A Miltenyi CD4+ T cell isolation kit was used for magnetic negative selection to purify CD4+ T cells from thawed PBMCs.

Sample: CD4+ T cells from blood, taken at baseline. The receptors originated from a human donor with classical Hodgkin lymphoma.

This clone was picked up one time. The chain uses TRBV30 and TRBJ1-6; 7 bases match TRBD1. Per the germline V gene, CDR1 is GTSNPN and CDR2 is SVGIG (reference sequence). This CDR3 has 15 residues. With V trimmed by 0 bases and J by 1 base, 0 bases remained unmatched. CDR3 DNA sequence: TGTGCCTGGAGTGTACAGGGGTCCTATAATTCACCCCTCCACTTT. The encoded protein is CAWSVQGSYNSPLHF.

The chain links TRBV19 to TRBJ2-5; D not certain. The CDR3 extends over 14 amino acids. CDR1 and CDR2 (germline): LNHDA, SQIVND (reference sequence). Trimming left V 3 bases short and J 5 bases short, with 13 bases between. CDR3 DNA: TGTGCCAGTAGTATGTCTCGGGTGAAGGAGACCCAGTACTTC. Translation gives CASSMSRVKETQYF.

This clone was counted once. This rearrangement joins TRBV5-1 to TRBJ1-2, with no clear D. The germline gives CDR1 SGHRS, CDR2 YFSETQ. The length of the CDR3 is 14 residues. V was shortened by 4 bases and J by 2 bases, with 12 bases between the two germline ends. The CDR3 nucleotides read TGCGCCAGCAGCAAAGAGGGAGCGAACTATGGCTACACCTTC. Its protein product is CASSKEGANYGYTF.

This chain joins TRBV7-3 and TRBJ2-2, with 7 positions matching TRBD2. The CDR3 runs to 15 residues. Germline values: CDR1 SGHTA, CDR2 FQGTGA. V shed 5 bases and J 2 bases; nucleotides not matched to a gene: 5. CDR3 residues: CASSPRTRNTGELFF. Written as DNA, the CDR3 is TGTGCCAGCAGCCCGCGGACTAGAAACACCGGGGAGCTGTTTTTT.

About this clone: Sequence at one end of the junction differs from germline and may be a read error. In the same sample, other DNA sequences code for this CDR3. The rearrangement links TRBV4-1 to TRBJ1-3; D is uncertain. The germline CDR1 and CDR2 sequences are MGHRA and YSYEKL. The CDR3 is 16 residues long. The CDR3 loop is CASSQEYATSGNTIYF. The CDR3 DNA reads as TGTGCCAGCAGCCAAGAATATGCCACCTCAGGAAACACCATATATTTT.

The rearrangement links TRBV2 to TRBJ1-2; weak D call: TRBD1 (5 bases). Trimming took off 4 bases at V and 4 bases at J, with 10 bases between the two ends. Germline V gene sequence: CDR1 SNHLY, CDR2 FYNNEI. The CDR3 spans 13 residues. In nucleotides, the CDR3 is TGTGCCAGCAGTGGAACAGGACTCTATGGCTACACCTTC. Protein sequence: CASSGTGLYGYTF.

The chain has TRBV7-6 and TRBJ2-7; either TRBD1 or TRBD2 may fit D (5 bases each). CDR1 is SGHVS, CDR2 FNYEAQ, per germline. There are 18 residues in the CDR3. V was pared by 3 bases and J by 8 bases, with 29 bases between. In nucleotides, the CDR3 is TGTGCCAGCAGCTTTTCAATCCGGACTGACAGAAAATACTCACAGCAGTACTTC. Residues: CASSFSIRTDRKYSQQYF.

The chain joins TRBV7-2 to TRBJ1-2; 8 nucleotides match TRBD1. This CDR3 spans 18 amino acids. Germline CDR1 reads SGHTA; CDR2 reads FQGNSA. Unmatched junction bases numbered 19, after V lost 8 bases and J lost 2 bases. The CDR3 sequence is CASPKPPSRGRLNYGYTF. The CDR3 DNA reads as TGTGCCAGCCCAAAACCCCCCTCCAGGGGGCGTCTCAACTATGGCTACACCTTC.

The chain employs TRBV27 and TRBJ1-2, with D perhaps matching TRBD1 (6 bases). CDR3 length: 14 residues. With 2 bases removed from V and 2 bases from J, the gap between germline ends came to 9 bases. The germline V gene has CDR1 MNHEY and CDR2 SMNVEV (reference sequence). CDR3 region: CASSLTGANYGYTF. Written as DNA, the CDR3 is TGTGCCAGCAGTTTAACGGGGGCCAACTATGGCTACACCTTC.

The gene calls are TRBV19 and TRBJ2-1, with TRBD2 matching 16 bases. V trimming: 4 bases; J trimming: 8 bases; junction bases outside the gene matches: 2. Germline CDR1 LNHDA, CDR2 SQIVND (reference sequence). The CDR3 extends over 15 amino acids. The DNA of the CDR3 is TGTGCCAGTAGTAAGGGACTAGCGGGAGGGTATGAGCAGTTCTTC. Its protein product is CASSKGLAGGYEQFF. The full variable domain, completed using reference TRBV19 and TRBJ2-1, is DGGITQSPKYLFRKEGQNVTLSCEQNLNHDAMYWYRQDPGQGLRLIYYSQIVNDFQKGDIAEGYSVSREKKESFPLTVTSAQKNPTAFYLCASSKGLAGGYEQFFGPGTRLTVL.

V usage is TRBV5-1 and J usage is TRBJ2-2, with TRBD1 identical over 12 bases. The V and J ends lost 4 bases and 4 bases, in that order; junction bases with no gene match: 5. The germline CDR1 and CDR2 sequences are SGHRS and YFSETQ. The CDR3 extends over 16 amino acids. This CDR3 is CASSAGTGGVTGELFF. The DNA for the CDR3 is TGCGCCAGCAGCGCTGGGACAGGGGGCGTCACCGGGGAGCTGTTTTTT.

The chain links TRBV7-9 to TRBJ2-7; 11 bases are a match to TRBD2. The CDR3 consists of 14 residues. The V gene end was trimmed by 5 bases and the J gene end by 7 bases; junction bases not matched to a gene: 7. CDR1 is SEHNR and CDR2 is FQNEAQ in the germline V gene (reference sequence). The CDR3, as DNA: TGTGCCAGCAGCCCAGGACTAGCGGGCGGGGAGCAGTACTTC. It encodes CASSPGLAGGEQYF.

The chain joins TRBV25-1 to TRBJ2-5; D gene uncertain. V shed 5 bases and J shed 0 bases, with 10 bases lying between them. Germline CDR1 and CDR2: MGHDK and SYGVNS. This CDR3 contains 14 residues. CDR3 residues: CASSTQTYQETQYF. The DNA for the CDR3 is TGTGCCAGCAGTACCCAGACCTACCAAGAGACCCAGTACTTC.

The gene calls are TRBV11-1 and TRBJ2-3; tentative D call: TRBD1 (5 bases). The CDR3 spans 13 residues. Germline CDR1 and CDR2: SGHAT and FQDESV (reference sequence). Trimming removed 1 base from V and 4 bases from J, with 6 bases in between. CDR3 DNA sequence: TGTGCCAGCAGCTTAGGGGGCGCAGATACGCAGTATTTT. It specifies CASSLGGADTQYF.

The chain employs TRBV29-1 and TRBJ2-1; 9 nucleotides align to TRBD2. Germline V gene data show CDR1 as SQVTM and CDR2 as ANQGSEA. The ends lost 4 bases at V and 7 bases at J; junction bases unmatched: 5. This CDR3 has 13 residues. The CDR3 loop is CSVGAGGPNEQFF. DNA for the CDR3: TGCAGCGTTGGGGCGGGAGGGCCTAATGAGCAGTTCTTC.

This clone turned up a few times. The chain recombines TRBV28 with TRBJ1-5, with D hard to call. The CDR3 contains 13 residues. V was clipped by 3 bases and J by 5 bases, with 8 bases between them. Germline values: CDR1 MDHEN, CDR2 SYDVKM. The CDR3 loop is CASSFSRDQPQHF. As DNA, the CDR3 is TGTGCCAGCAGTTTCTCTAGAGATCAGCCCCAGCATTTT.

This CDR3 reads CASSLRGQYEQYF. As DNA, the CDR3 is TGTGCCAGCAGCTTAAGGGGTCAATACGAGCAGTACTTC. V is TRBV7-9 and J is TRBJ2-7, with a tentative D call TRBD1 (5 bases). The CDR3 length is 13 residues. V was clipped by 2 bases and J by 4 bases, with 9 bases between them. Germline CDR1 reads SEHNR; CDR2 reads FQNEAQ (reference sequence). Complete variable domain (other parts from reference TRBV7-9 and TRBJ2-7): DTGVSQNPRHKITKRGQNVTFRCDPISEHNRLYWYRQTLGQGPEFLTYFQNEAQLEKSRLLSDRFSAERPKGSFSTLEIQRTEQGDSAMYLCASSLRGQYEQYFGPGTRLTVT.

The J gene is TRBJ2-2, the V gene TRBV7-2, with D possibly being TRBD1 or TRBD2 (5 bases each). The CDR3 length is 15 residues. Germline CDR1 and CDR2: SGHTA and FQGNSA. The germline V and J ends were trimmed by 5 bases and 4 bases, with 14 bases remaining between them. CDR3 DNA: TGTGCCAGCAGCCAGTTCGGGACCACCACCGGGGAGCTGTTTTTT. Protein sequence: CASSQFGTTTGELFF.

The chain couples TRBV28 to TRBJ1-3, with a tentative D call TRBD1 (5 bases). Germline V gives CDR1 MDHEN, CDR2 SYDVKM. The CDR3 loop spans 16 amino acids. Trimming removed 3 bases from V and 4 bases from J, with 16 bases in between. The CDR3 loop is CASSLGGSIGGNTIYF. The CDR3 DNA reads as TGTGCCAGCAGTTTGGGGGGGTCCATAGGGGGAAACACCATATATTTT.

The CDR3 region is CASSPDRSSPLHF. Written as DNA, the CDR3 is TGTGCCAGCTCACCGGACAGGTCTTCACCCCTCCACTTT. The chain combines TRBV18 with TRBJ1-6, with 7 bases fitting TRBD1. The CDR3 runs 13 residues. The germline CDR1 and CDR2 sequences are KGHSH and LQKENI. Trimming at V came to 3 bases and at J to 9 bases, leaving 2 bases not matched to a gene.

This chain joins TRBV5-4 and TRBJ1-3, with 7 bases lining up with TRBD1. Germline-derived CDR1 and CDR2 are SGHNT and YYREEE (reference sequence). The CDR3 totals 15 residues. The V segment lost 4 bases and the J segment 4 bases; nucleotides outside the gene matches: 8. The CDR3 spells CASSIRQGGGNTIYF. CDR3 DNA: TGTGCCAGCAGCATCCGACAGGGCGGCGGAAACACCATATATTTT.

The chain combines TRBV7-8 with TRBJ2-7; 7 bases map to TRBD1. CDR1 is SGHVS and CDR2 is FQNEAQ in the germline V gene. Trimming took 2 bases from V and 1 from J; bases not matched to a gene: 2. The CDR3 loop spans 14 amino acids. CDR3 loop: CASSLRDRSYEQYF. The CDR3 nucleotides read TGTGCCAGCAGCTTACGGGACAGATCCTACGAGCAGTACTTC.

The chain is built from TRBV18 and TRBJ1-1; a possible D gene is TRBD1 (5 bases). Looked up from germline, CDR1 is KGHSH and CDR2 is LQKENI. The CDR3 contains 13 residues. V dropped 8 bases and J dropped 4 bases, with 14 bases sitting between them. The CDR3 DNA reads as TGTGCCAGCGCCCGAGGGGCTGGCACTGAAGCTTTCTTT. Translating gives CASARGAGTEAFF. The full variable domain, in which reference TRBV18 and TRBJ1-1 provide the parts outside the CDR3, is NAGVMQNPRHLVRRRGQEARLRCSPMKGHSHVYWYRQLPEEGLKFMVYLQKENIIDESGMPKERFSAEFPKEGPSILRIQQVVRGDSAAYFCASARGAGTEAFFGQGTRLTVV.

The chain is built from TRBV9 and TRBJ2-7; perhaps TRBD1 as D (5 bases). The CDR3 consists of 16 residues. V lost 0 bases and J 4 bases, leaving 17 bases between the germline ends. Looked up from germline, CDR1 is SGDLS and CDR2 is YYNGEE. CDR3 nucleotide sequence: TGTGCCAGCAGCGTAGATGGGGCGCCCCACCTATACGAGCAGTACTTC. It translates to CASSVDGAPHLYEQYF.

The J gene is TRBJ1-1, the V gene TRBV6-5, with D hard to call. Trimming took off 2 bases at V and 1 base at J, with 8 bases between the two ends. CDR1 and CDR2 (germline): MNHEY, SVGAGI. The length of the CDR3 is 14 residues. Here the CDR3 reads CASSYADPNTEAFF. In DNA form, the CDR3 reads TGTGCCAGCAGTTACGCGGACCCGAACACTGAAGCTTTCTTT.

The chain is built from TRBV18 and TRBJ2-7; possible D gene TRBD1, 5 bases. CDR3 length: 14 residues. V was clipped by 3 bases and J by 3 bases, with 12 bases between them. The V gene's germline CDR1 is KGHSH and CDR2 LQKENI. In nucleotides, the CDR3 is TGTGCCAGCTCACCTAATCCAGGGAACTACGAGCAGTACTTC. This gives the protein CASSPNPGNYEQYF.

By sample fraction, this clone is medium-sized. The rearrangement joins TRBV5-1 to TRBJ2-1; a possible D gene is TRBD1 (5 bases). The CDR3 loop spans 15 amino acids. CDR1 is SGHRS, CDR2 YFSETQ, per germline. The V end lost 0 bases, the J end lost 6 bases, and 13 bases lay between the germline ends. This CDR3 is CASSLEARASNEQFF. The CDR3 bases are TGCGCCAGCAGCTTGGAAGCCAGGGCTTCCAATGAGCAGTTCTTC.

V gene TRBV10-1 combines with J gene TRBJ1-2; 9 nucleotides line up with TRBD1. The length of the CDR3 is 16 residues. V was clipped by 3 bases and J by 1 base; unmatched bases: 6. Germline loops: CDR1 WNHNN, CDR2 SYGVQD (reference sequence). Written as DNA, the CDR3 is TGCGCCAGCAGTGACCGGGGGACAGGGATTAACTATGGCTACACCTTC. Protein product: CASSDRGTGINYGYTF.

Note on this clone: A read error may account for a junction end that differs from germline. The chain has TRBV28 and TRBJ2-7; the match to TRBD2 covers 12 bases. The CDR3 has 12 residues. Germline V lookup: CDR1 MDHEN, CDR2 SYDVKM. CDR3 in DNA: TGTGCCAGCAGTCTCCAGACTAGCGGGAGTGACTTC. It encodes CASSLQTSGSDF.